Listed below are T cell receptor beta chains from one sample, sequenced in a study of PD-1 blockade in classical Hodgkin lymphoma. TCRdb's copy holds only in-frame clones and misses some; the assay was immunoSEQ multiplex PCR. Altogether 19,000 or so clones are present, around three quarters being singletons, with the ten largest covering around 40%. The sample here was peripheral blood mononuclear cells (PBMCs), taken before the fourth cycle of nivolumab. Source of these receptors: a human donor with classical Hodgkin lymphoma. CDR3s include the opening cysteine and the closing phenylalanine or tryptophan. The D gene is left open where the match is weak. Clone size, where shown, is once, few, many, or a class for clones that have expanded.

CDR3 DNA	CDR3 protein	clone size	J gene	V gene	D gene
TGTGCCAGTAGTTCTTCTTCCGGGACAGCCAATTCACCCCTCCACTTT	CASSSSSGTANSPLHF	.	TRBJ1-6	TRBV27	TRBD1
TGTGCCAGTAGTATAAAGCGGGGGGGGAGCTCCTACAATGAGCAGTTCTTC	CASSIKRGGSSYNEQFF	.	TRBJ2-1	TRBV19	TRBD2
TGTGCCAGCAGCCTGGGCGTCCTAGCGGGGGGGCCGGTAGAGACCCAGTACTTC	CASSLGVLAGGPVETQYF	.	TRBJ2-5	TRBV7-2	TRBD2
TGTGCCAGCACCCTTACAGGGCAAAATTCACCCCTCCACTTT	CASTLTGQNSPLHF	.	TRBJ1-6	TRBV6-1	.
TGTGCCAGCAGTTTAGCAGGTAACACTGAAGCTTTCTTT	CASSLAGNTEAFF	.	TRBJ1-1	TRBV28	.
TGTGCCAGTAGTATCTCGGTATCCTACGAGCAGTACTTC	CASSISVSYEQYF	.	TRBJ2-7	TRBV19	.
TGTGCCAGTAGTATGGGGGGGACAGAAGCTTTCTTT	CASSMGGTEAFF	once	TRBJ1-1	TRBV19	.
TGTGCCTGGAGTCGTCGCGGCGGGAACACCGGGGAGCTGTTTTTT	CAWSRRGGNTGELFF	.	TRBJ2-2	TRBV30	.
TGTGCCAGCAGTGAATTGGTCCACACTGAAGCTTTCTTT	CASSELVHTEAFF	.	TRBJ1-1	TRBV25-1	.
TGCAGCATTTCGGGGTTGTTCTATGGCTACACCTTC	CSISGLFYGYTF	few	TRBJ1-2	TRBV29-1	.
TGTGCCTGGAGCGACACTGAAGCTTTCTTT	CAWSDTEAFF	.	TRBJ1-1	TRBV30	.
TGCGCCAGCAGCTTGGATCCGGGATCGGGAGGCTACACCTTC	CASSLDPGSGGYTF	.	TRBJ1-2	TRBV5-1	.
TGTGCCAGCAGTCCCGGTTGGCGGGAAAATGTGTCGCAGTATTTT	CASSPGWRENVSQYF	.	TRBJ2-3	TRBV21-1	.
TGCGCCAGCAGGTCTCTGGGCACAGATACGCAGTATTTT	CASRSLGTDTQYF	once	TRBJ2-3	TRBV4-3	.
TGTGCCAGCAGTGGGGGGGGGCTGACTGAAGCTTTCTTT	CASSGGGLTEAFF	.	TRBJ1-1	TRBV27	.
TGTGCCAGCAGTCCGGGGGCCGGATACGGCTACACCTTC	CASSPGAGYGYTF	few	TRBJ1-2	TRBV6-6	.
TGTGCCAGTAGTATATCGGGGGCTGAGGAGACCCAGTACTTC	CASSISGAEETQYF	.	TRBJ2-5	TRBV19	.
TGTGCCAGCAGCTTGGGGGTCTACGAGCAGTACTTC	CASSLGVYEQYF	.	TRBJ2-7	TRBV5-6	.
TGTGCCAGCAGTTACGGAGAGGGTGGCTATGGCTACACCTTC	CASSYGEGGYGYTF	large	TRBJ1-2	TRBV6-5	.
TGTGCCATCAGTGGGGGTGGGGGGGACTACGAGCAGTACTTC	CAISGGGGDYEQYF	.	TRBJ2-7	TRBV10-3	TRBD2
TGTGCCAGTAGTATATTGGCCCCTAGCGGGGGCGAGGAGCAGTTCTTC	CASSILAPSGGEEQFF	.	TRBJ2-1	TRBV19	TRBD2
TGTGCCAGCAGTGATTTCTGGGGACAGGGAAACAATGAGCAGTTCTTC	CASSDFWGQGNNEQFF	.	TRBJ2-1	TRBV25-1	TRBD1
TGCGCCAGCAGACCCGGGACAGACCGCGATTCACCCCTCCACTTT	CASRPGTDRDSPLHF	.	TRBJ1-6	TRBV5-1	TRBD1
TGTGCCAGCAGCTTAACAGGGGCCAATCAGCCCCAGCATTTT	CASSLTGANQPQHF	.	TRBJ1-5	TRBV6-6	TRBD1
TGTGCCCCAGCTGAGTACACGCAGTATTTT	CAPAEYTQYF	.	TRBJ2-3	TRBV11-3	.
TGTGCCAGCAGTGAATACAGCAACACTGAAGCTTTCTTT	CASSEYSNTEAFF	.	TRBJ1-1	TRBV6-1	.
TGTGCCAGCTCATCGCTAGACCAAGAGACCCAGTACTTC	CASSSLDQETQYF	once	TRBJ2-5	TRBV18	.
TGTGCCAGCAGTCCGGACAGGCTTGAAGCTTTCTTT	CASSPDRLEAFF	.	TRBJ1-1	TRBV7-3	TRBD1
TGCGCCAGCAGCCAAGGGGACAGTAACTATGGCTACACCTTC	CASSQGDSNYGYTF	few	TRBJ1-2	TRBV4-3	TRBD1
TGTGCCAGCAGTTACTCGAAGGCTAGAACTGAAGCTTTCTTT	CASSYSKARTEAFF	.	TRBJ1-1	TRBV6-5	.
TGTGCCAGCAGAGGTGGGAATCAGCCCCAGCATTTT	CASRGGNQPQHF	few	TRBJ1-5	TRBV25-1	.
TGTGCCAGTAGTATCGCACAGGGGGCAGGACAGCCCCAGCATTTT	CASSIAQGAGQPQHF	.	TRBJ1-5	TRBV19	TRBD1
TGTGCCAGCAGCTGGGGCAAGGGGGAGTATAGTAGCAATCAGCCCCAGCATTTT	CASSWGKGEYSSNQPQHF	.	TRBJ1-5	TRBV5-8	.
TGTGCCTGGAGCGGGAGCTCCTACAATGAGCAGTTCTTC	CAWSGSSYNEQFF	.	TRBJ2-1	TRBV30	.
TGTGCCAGTAGTATGGGTCGGCTTTACAATGAGCAGTTCTTC	CASSMGRLYNEQFF	.	TRBJ2-1	TRBV19	.
TGTGCCAGCAGCCCAAGTCCCGCCACTGAAGCTTTCTTT	CASSPSPATEAFF	.	TRBJ1-1	TRBV7-2	.
TGTGCCAGCTCCCTTCACAGGGGTCAGCCCCAGCATTTT	CASSLHRGQPQHF	.	TRBJ1-5	TRBV7-8	TRBD1
TGCGCCAGCAGCTTGTTGGGACAGGGCCGAGAAGCTTTCTTT	CASSLLGQGREAFF	.	TRBJ1-1	TRBV5-1	TRBD1
TGTGCCAGCAGTTTCAGGGGAATTCAATATAATTCACCCCTCCACTTT	CASSFRGIQYNSPLHF	.	TRBJ1-6	TRBV7-2	.
TGTGCCAGTAGTATAGGCAGTAATAATTCACCCCTCCACTTT	CASSIGSNNSPLHF	.	TRBJ1-6	TRBV19	.